This record covers a single T cell receptor beta chain. What it recognizes is unknown. Primers included in the PCR were 60 Vbeta and 13 Jbeta primers. Generated by immunoSEQ multiplex PCR, the TCRdb table keeps only in-frame clones and is missing some. The table records 150,000 to 200,000 clones, 60% to 80% of them present only once. Whereas donors were nominally healthy upon sampling, unrecorded immune exposures were probable. V was clipped by 2 bases and J by 4 bases, with 15 bases between them. CDR3 length equals 15 residues. Germline CDR1 and CDR2: SGHTA and FQGNSA. The data belong to a study of cytomegalovirus exposure and HLA in healthy donors. The wider study: The Caucasian-associated ancestry cluster held roughly 84% of 350 to 450 genotyped donors.

Study results and limitations: TCR beta V- and J-gene trimming, according to a later analysis, was linked to a missense DCLRE1C variant.

The V and J genes are TRBV7-2 and TRBJ2-7, with D possibly TRBD1 on 6 matching bases. Sequenced sample: PBMCs. This clonotype was sampled from a woman in her 50s in good health and CMV-seropositive. The CDR3 sequence is CASSLPARDIYEQYF. CDR3 nucleotide sequence: TGTGCCAGCAGCTTACCCGCCCGGGACATTTACGAGCAGTACTTC.